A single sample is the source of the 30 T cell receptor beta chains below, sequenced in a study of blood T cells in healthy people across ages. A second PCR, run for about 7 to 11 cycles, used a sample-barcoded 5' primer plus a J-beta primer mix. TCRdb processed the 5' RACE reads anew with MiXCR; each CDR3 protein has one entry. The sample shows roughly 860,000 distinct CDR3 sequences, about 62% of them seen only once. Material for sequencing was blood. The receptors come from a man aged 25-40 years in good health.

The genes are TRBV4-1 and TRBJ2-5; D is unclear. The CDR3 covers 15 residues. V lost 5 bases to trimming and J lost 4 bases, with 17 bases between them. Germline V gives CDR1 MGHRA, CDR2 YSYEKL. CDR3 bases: TGCGCCAGCAGCTGGGCCCCCGGCGTGGCAGAGACCCAGTACTTC. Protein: CASSWAPGVAETQYF.

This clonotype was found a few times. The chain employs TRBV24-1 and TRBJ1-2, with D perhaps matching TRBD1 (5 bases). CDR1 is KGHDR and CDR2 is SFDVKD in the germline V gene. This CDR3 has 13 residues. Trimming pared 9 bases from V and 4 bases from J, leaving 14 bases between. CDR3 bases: TGTGCCACCTCAGCCGGGACTCCCTATGGCTACACCTTC. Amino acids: CATSAGTPYGYTF.

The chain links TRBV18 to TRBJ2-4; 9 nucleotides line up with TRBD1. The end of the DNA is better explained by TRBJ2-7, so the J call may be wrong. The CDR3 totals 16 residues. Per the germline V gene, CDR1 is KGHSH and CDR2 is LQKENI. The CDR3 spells CASSPSGDRVLFEQYF. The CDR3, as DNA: TGTGCCAGCTCACCCTCCGGGGACAGGGTATTGTTCGAGCAGTACTTC.

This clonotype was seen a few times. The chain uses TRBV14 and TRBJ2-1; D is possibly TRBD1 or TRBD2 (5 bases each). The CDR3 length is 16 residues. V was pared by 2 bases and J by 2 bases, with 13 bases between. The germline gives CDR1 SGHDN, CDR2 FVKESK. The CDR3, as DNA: TGTGCCAGCAGCCAACCGGGGACCGAACCCTACAATGAGCAGTTCTTC. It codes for CASSQPGTEPYNEQFF. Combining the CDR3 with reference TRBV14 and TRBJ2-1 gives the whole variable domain EAGVTQFPSHSVIEKGQTVTLRCDPISGHDNLYWYRRVMGKEIKFLLHFVKESKQDESGMPNNRFLAERTGGTYSTLKVQPAELEDSGVYFCASSQPGTEPYNEQFFGPGTRLTVL.

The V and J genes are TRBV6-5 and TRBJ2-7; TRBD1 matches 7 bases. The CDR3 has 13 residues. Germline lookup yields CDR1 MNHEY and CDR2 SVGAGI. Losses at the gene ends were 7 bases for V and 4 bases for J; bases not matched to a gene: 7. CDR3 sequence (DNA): TGTGCCAGCACGCCAGGGGGTCGGTACGAGCAGTACTTC. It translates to CASTPGGRYEQYF.

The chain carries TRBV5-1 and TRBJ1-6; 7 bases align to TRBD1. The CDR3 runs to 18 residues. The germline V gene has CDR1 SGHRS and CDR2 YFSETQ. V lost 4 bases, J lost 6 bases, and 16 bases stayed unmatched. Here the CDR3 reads CASSPRGTQTSLNSPLHF. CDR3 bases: TGCGCCAGCAGCCCCAGGGGGACGCAAACCTCCCTTAATTCACCCCTCCACTTT.

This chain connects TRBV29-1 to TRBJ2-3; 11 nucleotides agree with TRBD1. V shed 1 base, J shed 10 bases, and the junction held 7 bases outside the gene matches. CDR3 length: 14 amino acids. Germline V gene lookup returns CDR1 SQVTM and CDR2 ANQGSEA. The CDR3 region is CSVEAMGQGGPQYF. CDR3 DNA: TGCAGCGTTGAAGCAATGGGACAGGGGGGACCGCAGTATTTT.

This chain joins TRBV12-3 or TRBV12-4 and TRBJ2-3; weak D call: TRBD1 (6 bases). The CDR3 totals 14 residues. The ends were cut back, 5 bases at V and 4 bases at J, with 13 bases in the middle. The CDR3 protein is CASSHSQGSDTQYF. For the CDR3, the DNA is TGTGCCAGCAGTCACAGTCAGGGGTCAGATACGCAGTATTTT.

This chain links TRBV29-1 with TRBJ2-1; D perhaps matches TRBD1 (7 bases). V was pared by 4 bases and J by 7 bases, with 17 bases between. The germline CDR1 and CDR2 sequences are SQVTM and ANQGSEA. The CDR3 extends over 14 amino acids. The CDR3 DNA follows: TGCAGCGTTGCAGGGGGGACTGGTGGAAATGAGCAGTTCTTC. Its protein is CSVAGGTGGNEQFF.

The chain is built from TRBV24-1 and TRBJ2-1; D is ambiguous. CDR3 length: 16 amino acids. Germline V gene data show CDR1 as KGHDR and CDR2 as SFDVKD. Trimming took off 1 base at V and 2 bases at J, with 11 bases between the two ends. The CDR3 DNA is TGTGCCACCAGTGATTTCGGGCGGACCACCTACAATGAGCAGTTCTTC. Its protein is CATSDFGRTTYNEQFF.

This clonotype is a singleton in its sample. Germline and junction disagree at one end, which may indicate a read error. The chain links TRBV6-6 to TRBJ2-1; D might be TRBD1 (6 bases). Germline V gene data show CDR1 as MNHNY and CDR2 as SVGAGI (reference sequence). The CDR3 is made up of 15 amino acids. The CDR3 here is CASSLVPDRFNERFF. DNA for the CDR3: TGTGCCAGCAGTTTAGTACCAGACAGGTTCAATGAGCGGTTCTTC.

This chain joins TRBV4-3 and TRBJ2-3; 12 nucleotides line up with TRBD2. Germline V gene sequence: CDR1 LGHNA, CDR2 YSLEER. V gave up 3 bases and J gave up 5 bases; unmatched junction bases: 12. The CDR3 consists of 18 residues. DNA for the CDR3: TGCGCCAGCAGCCAGTTTCTAGCGGGGGGGCAGGATATAGATACGCAGTATTTT. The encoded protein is CASSQFLAGGQDIDTQYF.

CDR3 DNA sequence: TGTGCCAGCAGTCCCGGGACAGGGGGGGGCGCGGAGCAGTACTTC. It codes for CASSPGTGGGAEQYF. The rearrangement joins TRBV28 to TRBJ2-7, with TRBD1 identical over 11 bases. J gave up 7 bases and V 5 bases, and 10 bases lay outside the gene matches. The CDR3 runs 15 residues. The germline gives CDR1 MDHEN, CDR2 SYDVKM.

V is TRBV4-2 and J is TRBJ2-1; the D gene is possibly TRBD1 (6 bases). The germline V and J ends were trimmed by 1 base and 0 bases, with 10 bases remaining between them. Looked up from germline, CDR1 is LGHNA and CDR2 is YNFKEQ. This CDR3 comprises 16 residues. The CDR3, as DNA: TGTGCCAGCAGCCAAGCTCTACAGGGCTCCTACAATGAGCAGTTCTTC. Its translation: CASSQALQGSYNEQFF.

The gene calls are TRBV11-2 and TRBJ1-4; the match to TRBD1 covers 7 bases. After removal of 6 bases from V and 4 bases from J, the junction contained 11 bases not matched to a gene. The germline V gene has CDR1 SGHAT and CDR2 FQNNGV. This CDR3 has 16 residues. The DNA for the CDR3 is TGTGCCAGCAGTGCAATCCGGGACAGATTTAATGAAAAACTGTTTTTT. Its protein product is CASSAIRDRFNEKLFF.

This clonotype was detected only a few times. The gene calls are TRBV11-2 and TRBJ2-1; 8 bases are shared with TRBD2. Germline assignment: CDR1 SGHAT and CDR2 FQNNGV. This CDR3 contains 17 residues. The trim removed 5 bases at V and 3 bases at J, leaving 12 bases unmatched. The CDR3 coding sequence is TGTGCCAGCAGCCCCCGGTTAGCGGGGCAGGTCTACAATGAGCAGTTCTTC. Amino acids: CASSPRLAGQVYNEQFF.

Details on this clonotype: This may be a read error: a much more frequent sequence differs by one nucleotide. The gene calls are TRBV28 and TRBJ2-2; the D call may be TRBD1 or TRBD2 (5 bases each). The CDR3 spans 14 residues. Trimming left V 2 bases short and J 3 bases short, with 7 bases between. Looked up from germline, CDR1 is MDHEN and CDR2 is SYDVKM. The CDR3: CASSLGTYTGELFF. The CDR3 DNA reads TGTGCCAGCAGTTTAGGGACGTACACCGGGGAGCTGTTTTTT.

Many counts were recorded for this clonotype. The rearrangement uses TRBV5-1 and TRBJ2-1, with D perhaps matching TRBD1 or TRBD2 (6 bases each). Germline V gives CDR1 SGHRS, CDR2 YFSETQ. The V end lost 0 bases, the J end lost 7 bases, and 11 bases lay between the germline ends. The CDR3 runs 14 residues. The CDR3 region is CASSLEGGTNEQFF. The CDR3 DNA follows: TGCGCCAGCAGCTTGGAAGGGGGGACGAATGAGCAGTTCTTC.

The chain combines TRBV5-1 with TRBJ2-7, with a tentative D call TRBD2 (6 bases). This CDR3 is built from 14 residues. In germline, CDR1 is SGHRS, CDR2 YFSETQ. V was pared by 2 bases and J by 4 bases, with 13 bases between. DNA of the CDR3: TGCGCCAGCAGCTTTGTGTCTAGCGAATACGAGCAGTACTTC. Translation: CASSFVSSEYEQYF.

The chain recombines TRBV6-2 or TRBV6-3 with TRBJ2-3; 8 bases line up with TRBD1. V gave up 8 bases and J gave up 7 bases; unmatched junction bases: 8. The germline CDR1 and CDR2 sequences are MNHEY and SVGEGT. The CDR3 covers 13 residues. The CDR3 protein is CASGPQGANTQYF. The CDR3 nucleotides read TGTGCCAGCGGCCCCCAGGGGGCGAATACGCAGTATTTT.

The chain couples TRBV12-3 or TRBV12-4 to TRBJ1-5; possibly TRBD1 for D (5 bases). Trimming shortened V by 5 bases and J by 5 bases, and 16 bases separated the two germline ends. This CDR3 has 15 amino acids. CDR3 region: CASSTGGGADQPQHF. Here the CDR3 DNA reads TGTGCCAGCAGTACAGGAGGTGGGGCAGATCAGCCCCAGCATTTT.

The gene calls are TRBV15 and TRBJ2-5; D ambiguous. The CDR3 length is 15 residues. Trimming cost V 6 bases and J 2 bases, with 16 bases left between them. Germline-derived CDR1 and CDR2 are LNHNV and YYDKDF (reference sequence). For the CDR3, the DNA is TGTGCCACCAGAGACCTATGGGAAGGACAAGAGACCCAGTACTTC. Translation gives CATRDLWEGQETQYF.

The CDR3 sequence: CASSRSGIFKTYEQYF. Written as DNA, the CDR3 is TGTGCCAGCAGTCGCAGCGGGATCTTTAAAACCTACGAGCAGTACTTC. V gene TRBV6-5 combines with J gene TRBJ2-7, with 7 bases aligning to TRBD2. From germline, CDR1 is MNHEY and CDR2 SVGAGI. Unmatched junction bases numbered 12, after V lost 5 bases and J lost 2 bases. CDR3 length equals 16 residues.

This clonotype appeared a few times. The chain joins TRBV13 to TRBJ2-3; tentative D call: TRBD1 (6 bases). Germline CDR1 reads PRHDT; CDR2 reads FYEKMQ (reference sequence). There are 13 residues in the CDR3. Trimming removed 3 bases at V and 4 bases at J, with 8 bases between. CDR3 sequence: CASSLDSADTQYF. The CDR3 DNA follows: TGTGCCAGCAGCTTGGACAGTGCAGATACGCAGTATTTT.

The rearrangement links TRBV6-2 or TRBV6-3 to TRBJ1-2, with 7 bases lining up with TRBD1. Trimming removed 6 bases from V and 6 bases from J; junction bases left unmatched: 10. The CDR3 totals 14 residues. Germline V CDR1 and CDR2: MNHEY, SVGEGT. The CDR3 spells CASSHEGTGDGYTF. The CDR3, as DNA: TGTGCCAGCAGCCACGAGGGAACAGGGGATGGCTACACCTTC.

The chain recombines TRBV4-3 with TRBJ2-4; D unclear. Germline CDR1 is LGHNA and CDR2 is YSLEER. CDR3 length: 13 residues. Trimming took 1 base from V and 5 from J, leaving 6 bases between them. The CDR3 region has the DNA TGCGCCAGCAGCCAAGTAGGAGAAAACATTCAGTACTTC. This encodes CASSQVGENIQYF.

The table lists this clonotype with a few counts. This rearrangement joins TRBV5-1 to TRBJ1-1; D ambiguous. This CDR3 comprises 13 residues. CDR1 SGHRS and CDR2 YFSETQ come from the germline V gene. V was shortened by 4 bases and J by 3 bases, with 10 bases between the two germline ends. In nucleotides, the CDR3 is TGCGCCAGCAGCCCCTGGACGCACACTGAAGCTTTCTTT. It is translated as CASSPWTHTEAFF.

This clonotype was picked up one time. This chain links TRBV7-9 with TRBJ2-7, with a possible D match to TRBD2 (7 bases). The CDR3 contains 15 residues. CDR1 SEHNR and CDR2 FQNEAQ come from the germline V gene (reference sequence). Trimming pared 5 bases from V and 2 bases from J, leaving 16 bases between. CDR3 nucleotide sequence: TGTGCCAGCAGCGATTTGGTGCGGGGGCCCTACGAGCAGTACTTC. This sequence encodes CASSDLVRGPYEQYF.

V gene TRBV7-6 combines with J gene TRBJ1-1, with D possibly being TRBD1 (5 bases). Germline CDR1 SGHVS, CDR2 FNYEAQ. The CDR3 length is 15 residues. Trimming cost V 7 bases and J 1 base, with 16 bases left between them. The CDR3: CASTPGSRGNTEAFF. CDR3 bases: TGTGCCAGCACCCCAGGGAGCAGAGGGAACACTGAAGCTTTCTTT.

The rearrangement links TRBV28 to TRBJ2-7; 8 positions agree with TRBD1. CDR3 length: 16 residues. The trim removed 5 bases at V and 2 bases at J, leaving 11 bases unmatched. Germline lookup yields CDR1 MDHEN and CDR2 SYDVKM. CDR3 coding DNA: TGTGCCAGCAGTGGCGGCGGACAGGGAGTCCCCTACGAGCAGTACTTC. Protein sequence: CASSGGGQGVPYEQYF.